A selection of T cell receptor beta chains follows, all from one sample in a study of prognosis after radiotherapy for stage I lung cancer. TCRdb called the multiplex PCR reads again in MiXCR, with one record for every CDR3 protein. The repertoire holds about 18,000 distinct CDR3 sequences, with approximately 15% as singletons. Sample: PBMCs, taken before or after stereotactic body radiation therapy (not recorded which). The receptors originated from a donor over 45 with non-small cell lung cancer. Both conserved end residues are part of each CDR3. A D gene is named only where the DNA matches it firmly. The size field is filled for only some rows; it gives once, few, many or a size class.

d_gene | abundance | j_gene | v_gene | CDR3nt | CDR3aa
. | many | TRBJ2-1 | TRBV30 | TGTGCCTGGAGTGTTTTCGGGAGCCTGTTCTTC | CAWSVFGSLFF
TRBD1 | many | TRBJ1-6 | TRBV19 | TGTGCCAGTAGTACCAAAGGACAGGGAGGGTATTCACCCCTCCACTTT | CASSTKGQGGYSPLHF
TRBD2 | many | TRBJ2-3 | TRBV3-1 | TGTGCCAGCAGCCAACTAGCGGGGAACACAGATACGCAGTATTTT | CASSQLAGNTDTQYF
. | many | TRBJ1-6 | TRBV5-6 | TGTGCCAGCAGCTTGGGGTCTTCATATAATTCACCCCTCCACTTT | CASSLGSSYNSPLHF
. | . | TRBJ1-2 | TRBV7-2 | TGTGCCAGCAGCTTAGGAGGAGGATCTCTTGGAGGCTACACCTTC | CASSLGGGSLGGYTF
. | many | TRBJ2-5 | TRBV7-3 | TGTGCCAGCAGCTTTGCGGGGGCTAAAGAGACCCAGTACTTC | CASSFAGAKETQYF
TRBD2 | . | TRBJ2-7 | TRBV7-2 | TGTGCCAGCAGCTCCGGACTAGAATCCTACGAGCAGTACTTC | CASSSGLESYEQYF
TRBD1 | . | TRBJ2-7 | TRBV20-1 | TGCAGTGCTAGAGTCGGACAGGGGTCGTACGAGCAGTACTTC | CSARVGQGSYEQYF
TRBD1 | many | TRBJ2-2 | TRBV12-3/TRBV12-4 | TGTGCCAGCAGTGGGACAGGGAACACCGGGGGGCTGTTTTTT | CASSGTGNTGGLFF
. | . | TRBJ1-4 | TRBV5-6 | TGCACCAGCAGCTTGGAATGGGGGACCGGGGCTAATGAAAAACTGTTTTTT | CTSSLEWGTGANEKLFF
TRBD1 | many | TRBJ1-4 | TRBV11-2 | TGTGCCAGCAGACAAATTAACAGGGGGGGGAGGGAAAAACTGTTTTTT | CASRQINRGGREKLFF
. | many | TRBJ2-1 | TRBV7-3 | TGTGCCAGCAGCCCGTCGTCCCGAAATGAGCAGTTCTTC | CASSPSSRNEQFF
. | many | TRBJ2-1 | TRBV4-2 | TGTGCCAGCAGCCAAGATGGGAGTAAGGCCCTTTCTTACAATGAGCAGTTCTTC | CASSQDGSKALSYNEQFF
TRBD2 | . | TRBJ2-5 | TRBV27 | TGTGCCAGCAGCAGTCGGGGGGGCCAAGAGACGCAGTACTTC | CASSSRGGQETQYF
. | once | TRBJ1-6 | TRBV6-1 | TGTGCCAGCAGTGAAATTGCAGGGAGCAATTCACCCCTCCACTTT | CASSEIAGSNSPLHF
. | many | TRBJ2-1 | TRBV3-1 | TGTGCCAGCAGCCAAGTTGCAGGGTCAGAGTGGTTC | CASSQVAGSEWF
TRBD1 | many | TRBJ1-6 | TRBV20-1 | TGCAGTGCTGGGGACAGGGTCAGGTCACCCCTCCACTTT | CSAGDRVRSPLHF
TRBD1 | many | TRBJ2-7 | TRBV19 | TGTGCCAGTAGTATGACAGGGGAGGCCTACGAGCAGTACTTC | CASSMTGEAYEQYF
. | many | TRBJ2-1 | TRBV6-1 | TGTGCCAGCAGTGCCCGATCTCGAGGCAATGAGCAGTTCTTC | CASSARSRGNEQFF
TRBD2 | many | TRBJ2-3 | TRBV11-2 | TGTGCCAGCAGCCAGTTGACTAGCGGGGGCCCGGATACGCAGTATTTT | CASSQLTSGGPDTQYF
. | few | TRBJ1-4 | TRBV7-9 | TGTGCCAGCAGCCCACCTCTTCGGACAGTTAATGAAAAACTGTTTTTT | CASSPPLRTVNEKLFF
. | many | TRBJ2-5 | TRBV3-1 | TGTGCCAGCAGCCAAGATCAGGCGGGAATAGAGACCCAGTACTTC | CASSQDQAGIETQYF
TRBD1 | many | TRBJ1-1 | TRBV29-1 | TGCAGCGTACGGAAAAGGGGGCGCGATACTGAAGCTTTCTTT | CSVRKRGRDTEAFF
TRBD2 | many | TRBJ2-3 | TRBV27 | TGTGCCAGCAGTTCGCTAGGACTAGCGGGAGAGTCAGATACGCAGTATTTT | CASSSLGLAGESDTQYF
. | many | TRBJ2-3 | TRBV19 | TGTGCCAGTAGTATGTACGGGGGAAGCACAGATACGCAGTATTTT | CASSMYGGSTDTQYF
. | . | TRBJ2-3 | TRBV11-2 | TGTGCCAGCTTAGTTGGTGGGCCAGATACGCAGTATTTT | CASLVGGPDTQYF
. | many | TRBJ1-6 | TRBV7-2 | TGTGCCAGCAGCCATGGGAATTCACCCCTCCACTTT | CASSHGNSPLHF
TRBD1 | many | TRBJ2-1 | TRBV5-4 | TGTGCCAGCAGCCTCCCTTCCGGGACAGAACCCTACAATGAGCAGTTCTTC | CASSLPSGTEPYNEQFF
. | many | TRBJ2-5 | TRBV7-9 | TGTGCCAGCAGCTTAGCCCAGGGGCGACAAGAGACCCAGTACTTC | CASSLAQGRQETQYF
TRBD2 | many | TRBJ2-3 | TRBV4-1 | TGCGCCAGCAGCCGATCCAGGACTAGCGGGGGCACCACAGATACGCAGTATTTT | CASSRSRTSGGTTDTQYF
. | many | TRBJ1-1 | TRBV7-2 | TGTGCCAGCAGCTCTCAACCAGGGAGAACTGAAGCTTTCTTT | CASSSQPGRTEAFF
TRBD1 | many | TRBJ2-5 | TRBV11-3 | TGTGCCAGCGGACAGGGGGCTAGGGAGACCCAGTACTTC | CASGQGARETQYF
. | . | TRBJ2-7 | TRBV2 | TGTGCCAGCTCCGGGAGAGACGAGCAGTACTTC | CASSGRDEQYF
. | many | TRBJ2-5 | TRBV2 | TGTGCCAGCAGTGAGTACCTCGGGACACTCCAAGAGACCCAGTACTTC | CASSEYLGTLQETQYF
. | many | TRBJ1-5 | TRBV20-1 | TGCAGTGCTAGAGATTCTTCGCAGGGCGGGCAAAGCAATCAGCCCCAGCATTTT | CSARDSSQGGQSNQPQHF
. | many | TRBJ2-3 | TRBV6-1 | TGTGCCAGCAAAAGGGGCTGGGGGGCCCTGGCGGTAGATACGCAGTATTTT | CASKRGWGALAVDTQYF
. | many | TRBJ2-1 | TRBV7-2 | TGTGCCAGCAGCTTAGTTGCGGGAAGCAACAATGAGCAGTTCTTC | CASSLVAGSNNEQFF
. | many | TRBJ2-3 | TRBV27 | TGTGCCAGCAGTTTTACGGGATCAGATACGCAGTATTTT | CASSFTGSDTQYF
. | medium-sized | TRBJ1-6 | TRBV20-1 | TGCAGTGCTAGAGTTACAGGGACCAGCTCCTATAATTCACCCCTCCACTTT | CSARVTGTSSYNSPLHF
. | many | TRBJ2-1 | TRBV19 | TGTGCCAGTAGGCACCCGGGGGGCAGCGGACCTTACAATGAGCAGTTCTTC | CASRHPGGSGPYNEQFF
TRBD1 | few | TRBJ2-3 | TRBV6-1 | TGTGCCAGCAGGGTCCGTGGGACAGGGATTGGAGATACGCAGTATTTT | CASRVRGTGIGDTQYF
. | many | TRBJ1-4 | TRBV28 | TGTGCCAGCAGTTTGGTTCCTCAGAATAATGAAAAACTGTTTTTT | CASSLVPQNNEKLFF
. | medium-sized | TRBJ2-3 | TRBV30 | TGTGCCTGGAGTGTCGGTAGCACAGATACGCAGTATTTT | CAWSVGSTDTQYF
. | many | TRBJ2-1 | TRBV6-4 | TGTGCCAGCAGTGCCCTAACGGGAGATGAGCAGTTCTTC | CASSALTGDEQFF
TRBD1 | many | TRBJ1-3 | TRBV5-1 | TGCGCCAGCAGCCTCCGACAGGGAGGGTCTGGAAACACCATATATTTT | CASSLRQGGSGNTIYF
TRBD1 | many | TRBJ2-1 | TRBV7-3 | TGTGCCAGCAGCAACGACAGGGGAAGGAGAAGCTCCTACAATGAGCAGTTCTTC | CASSNDRGRRSSYNEQFF